A single sample gave rise to the 20 T cell receptor beta chains below, sequenced in a study of blood T cell repertoires in COVID-19. Method: immunoSEQ multiplex PCR; TCRdb's copy keeps in-frame clones and lacks some. Of approximately 260,000 clones listed, just over 90% are singletons. Specimen: PBMCs or T cells enriched from blood (not recorded which). Receptor source: a woman between 18 and 30 years old who had recovered from COVID-19.

The gene calls are TRBV19 and TRBJ1-1; D is unresolved. V lost 8 bases and J lost 5, with 15 bases in between. The CDR3 contains 13 residues. The germline V gene has CDR1 LNHDA and CDR2 SQIVND (reference sequence). The CDR3 DNA follows: TGTGCCAGTTCCCTCAATTGGGCGACTGAAGCTTTCTTT. Amino acid sequence: CASSLNWATEAFF.

As to this clone: At one boundary the junction diverges from the germline segment, which might be a read error. The gene calls are TRBV5-1 and TRBJ1-1, with no clear D. Germline V gene lookup returns CDR1 SGHRS and CDR2 YFSETQ. CDR3 size: 16 residues. The CDR3 region has the DNA TGCACCAGCAGCTCACACCCCGCCAGGATGAACACTGAAGCTTTCTTT. Its translation: CTSSSHPARMNTEAFF.

This clone is categorized as medium-sized. Other DNA sequences from this sample encode an identical CDR3 as well. This chain joins TRBV6-5 and TRBJ1-2; D not resolved. V lost 2 bases, J lost 3 bases, and 10 bases lay in between. The germline CDR1 and CDR2 sequences are MNHEY and SVGAGI. CDR3 length: 14 amino acids. Here the CDR3 DNA reads TGTGCCAGCAGTTACGGCGCAGGTCACTATGGCTACACCTTC. The encoded protein is CASSYGAGHYGYTF.

The V and J genes are TRBV5-1 and TRBJ2-7; D gene unclear. Trimming left V 4 bases short and J 7 bases short, with 9 bases between. CDR1 SGHRS and CDR2 YFSETQ come from the germline V gene. This CDR3 comprises 11 residues. CDR3 sequence reads: CASSVSSEQYF. The CDR3 DNA reads TGCGCCAGCAGCGTCTCTTCTGAGCAGTACTTC.

The V gene is TRBV7-9, the J gene TRBJ1-1; TRBD1 might be the D (5 bases). Germline CDR1 and CDR2: SEHNR and FQNEAQ (reference sequence). The CDR3 contains 13 residues. Deletions cut 8 bases from V and 0 bases from J, with 10 bases between. The CDR3 nucleotides read TGTGCCAGCGAGTTAGGGGTGAACACTGAAGCTTTCTTT. As protein: CASELGVNTEAFF.

The genes are TRBV21-1 and TRBJ1-1; TRBD1, the table's D call, lacks a check against the DNA. TRBV21-1 is marked as a pseudogene. The CDR3 has 16 residues. CDR3 protein: CASSKSRTGMNTEAFF. CDR3 nucleotides: TGTGCCAGCAGCAAATCCCGGACAGGGATGAACACTGAAGCTTTCTTT.

The chain has TRBV5-1 and TRBJ1-2, with 9 positions matching TRBD1. Germline V gene lookup returns CDR1 SGHRS and CDR2 YFSETQ. V lost 4 bases and J lost 4; bases outside the gene matches: 11. The CDR3 extends over 16 amino acids. The CDR3: CASSQGDRASSYGYTF. The CDR3 DNA reads TGCGCCAGCAGCCAGGGGGACAGGGCATCCTCCTATGGCTACACCTTC.

The gene calls are TRBV7-2 and TRBJ2-1; 7 bases agree with TRBD2. Germline values: CDR1 SGHTA, CDR2 FQGNSA. This CDR3 is 16 amino acids long. The J segment lost 2 bases and the V segment lost 5 bases, leaving 9 bases of the junction unmatched. The DNA for the CDR3 is TGTGCCAGCAGCCTTACTAGCGCTACAACCTACAATGAGCAGTTCTTC. It codes for CASSLTSATTYNEQFF.

This clone has just a few counts. The chain uses TRBV5-8 and TRBJ2-7; the D gene is possibly TRBD1 (5 bases). Germline V gives CDR1 SGHTS, CDR2 YDEGEE. CDR3 length: 13 residues. V lost 0 bases and J 12 bases, leaving 16 bases between the germline ends. CDR3 loop: CASSLDIQDKGYF. As DNA, the CDR3 is TGTGCCAGCAGCTTGGATATACAGGATAAGGGGTACTTC.

This chain links TRBV3-1 (or the pseudogene TRBV3-2) with TRBJ1-3; 7 nucleotides agree with TRBD1. V lost 4 bases and J lost 4; bases outside the gene matches: 7. The CDR3 covers 15 residues. Germline values: CDR1 LGHDT, CDR2 YNNKEL (reference sequence). In nucleotides, the CDR3 is TGTGCCAGCAGCCGATTTACGGACAGGGGAAACACCATATATTTT. It specifies CASSRFTDRGNTIYF.

The V gene is TRBV5-4, the J gene TRBJ1-1, with a weak D call TRBD1 (5 bases). Germline assignment: CDR1 SGHNT and CDR2 YYREEE (reference sequence). There are 14 residues in the CDR3. The ends were cut back, 1 base at V and 8 bases at J, with 15 bases in the middle. DNA for the CDR3: TGTGCCAGCAGCTTGATTTTTGGTCAGGGAGAAGCTTTCTTT. Encoded protein: CASSLIFGQGEAFF.

The rearrangement joins TRBV5-6 to TRBJ2-3; 9 bases align to TRBD2. CDR1 is SGHDT and CDR2 is YYEEEE in the germline V gene. V dropped 1 base and J dropped 6; count of bases not matched to a gene: 6. This CDR3 spans 15 amino acids. The CDR3, as DNA: TGTGCCAGCAGCTTGTTGCGGGAGGGTTGGGATACGCAGTATTTT. This sequence encodes CASSLLREGWDTQYF.

As regards this clone: A junction boundary mismatches the germline segment, possibly from a read error. The chain links TRBV7-2 to TRBJ2-1; tentative D call: TRBD2 (6 bases). Germline CDR1 reads SGHTA; CDR2 reads FQGNSA. The CDR3 has 13 amino acids. CDR3 in amino acids: CASRLLPGDEQFF. The CDR3 region has the DNA TGTGCCAGCCGCTTGTTACCGGGGGATGAGCAGTTCTTC.

The chain recombines TRBV4-1 with TRBJ1-2; D remains ambiguous. Trimming removed 0 bases at V and 5 bases at J, with 10 bases between. The CDR3 has 14 amino acids. Germline loops: CDR1 MGHRA, CDR2 YSYEKL. This chain's CDR3 is CASSQEVGSYGYTF. CDR3 DNA: TGCGCCAGCAGCCAAGAGGTGGGCAGTTATGGCTACACCTTC.

The CDR3 DNA is TGTGCCAGCAGAGTTAGGGGGCCCGGCTACAATGAGCAGTTCTTC. This codes for CASRVRGPGYNEQFF. The genes are TRBV6-5 and TRBJ2-1; TRBD1 matches at 7 bases. CDR3 length: 15 amino acids. CDR1 is MNHEY, CDR2 SVGAGI, per germline. The V and J ends lost 6 bases and 3 bases, in that order; junction bases with no gene match: 8.

The chain employs TRBV28 and TRBJ1-1; unclear D gene. Germline lookup yields CDR1 MDHEN and CDR2 SYDVKM. V was pared by 1 base and J by 4 bases, with 4 bases between. This CDR3 contains 12 residues. The CDR3 DNA reads TGTGCCAGCAGTTTATTCGGCACTGAAGCTTTCTTT. Protein sequence: CASSLFGTEAFF.

DNA of the CDR3: TGTGCCAGCAGCTCATCAAGGGACAGCTATGGCTACACCTTC. Translated: CASSSSRDSYGYTF. The chain recombines TRBV7-8 with TRBJ1-2, with 7 bases aligning to TRBD1. Germline assignment: CDR1 SGHVS and CDR2 FQNEAQ. This CDR3 is built from 14 residues. With 4 bases clipped from V and 4 bases from J, the junction kept 6 bases outside the gene matches.

J is TRBJ1-5 and V is TRBV7-9; maybe TRBD1 (6 bases). Germline-derived CDR1 and CDR2 are SEHNR and FQNEAQ (reference sequence). This CDR3 has 14 residues. V lost 6 bases and J 0 bases, leaving 9 bases between the germline ends. CDR3 DNA sequence: TGTGCCAGCAGTCGACAGGATAGCAATCAGCCCCAGCATTTT. Its translation is CASSRQDSNQPQHF.

V and J are TRBV7-8 and TRBJ2-2; TRBD2 aligns across 7 bases. The V gene's germline CDR1 is SGHVS and CDR2 FQNEAQ. The CDR3 length is 15 residues. V was pared by 5 bases and J by 3 bases, with 6 bases of the junction left unmatched. The CDR3: CASSPRERDTGELFF. The CDR3, as DNA: TGTGCCAGCAGCCCGCGGGAGAGAGACACCGGGGAGCTGTTTTTT.

The rearrangement uses TRBV4-3 and TRBJ1-1; a weak D match, TRBD1 (6 bases). Germline V gene data show CDR1 as LGHNA and CDR2 as YSLEER. The germline V and J ends were trimmed by 4 bases and 5 bases, with 14 bases remaining between them. The CDR3 consists of 14 residues. CDR3 sequence reads: CASSRTGTGTEAFF. The CDR3 bases are TGCGCCAGCAGCCGCACAGGGACCGGGACTGAAGCTTTCTTT.